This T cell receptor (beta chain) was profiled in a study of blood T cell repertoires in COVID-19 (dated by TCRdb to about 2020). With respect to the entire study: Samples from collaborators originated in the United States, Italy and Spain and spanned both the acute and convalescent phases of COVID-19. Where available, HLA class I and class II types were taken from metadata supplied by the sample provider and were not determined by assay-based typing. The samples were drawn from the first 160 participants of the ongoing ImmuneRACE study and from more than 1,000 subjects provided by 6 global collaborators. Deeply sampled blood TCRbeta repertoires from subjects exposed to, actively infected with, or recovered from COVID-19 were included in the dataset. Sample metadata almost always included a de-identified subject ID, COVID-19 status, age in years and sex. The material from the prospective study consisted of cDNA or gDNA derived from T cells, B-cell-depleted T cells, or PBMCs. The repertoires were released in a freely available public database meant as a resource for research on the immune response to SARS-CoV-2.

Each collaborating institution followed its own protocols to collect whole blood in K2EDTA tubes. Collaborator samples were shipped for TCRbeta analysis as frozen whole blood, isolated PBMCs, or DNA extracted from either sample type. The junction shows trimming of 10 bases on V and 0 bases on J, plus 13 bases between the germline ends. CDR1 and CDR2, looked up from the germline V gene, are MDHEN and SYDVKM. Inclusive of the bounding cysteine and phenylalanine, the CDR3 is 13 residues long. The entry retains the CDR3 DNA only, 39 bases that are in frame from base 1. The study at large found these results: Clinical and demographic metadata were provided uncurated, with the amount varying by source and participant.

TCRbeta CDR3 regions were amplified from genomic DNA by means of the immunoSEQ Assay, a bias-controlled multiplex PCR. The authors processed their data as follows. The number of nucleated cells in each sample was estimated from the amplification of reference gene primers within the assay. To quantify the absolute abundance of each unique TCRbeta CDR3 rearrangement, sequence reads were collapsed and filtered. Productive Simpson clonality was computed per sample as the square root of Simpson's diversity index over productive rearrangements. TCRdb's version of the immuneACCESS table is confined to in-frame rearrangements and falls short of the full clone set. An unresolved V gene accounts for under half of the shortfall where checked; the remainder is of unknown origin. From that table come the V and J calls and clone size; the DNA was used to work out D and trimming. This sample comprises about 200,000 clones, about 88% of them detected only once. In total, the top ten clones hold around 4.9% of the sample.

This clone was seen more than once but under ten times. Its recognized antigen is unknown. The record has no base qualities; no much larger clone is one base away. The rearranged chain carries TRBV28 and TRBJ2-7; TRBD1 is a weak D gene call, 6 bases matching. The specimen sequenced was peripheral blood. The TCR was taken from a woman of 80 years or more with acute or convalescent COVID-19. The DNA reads TGTGCCACTTCCCCGGGACACTCCTACGAGCAGTACTTC. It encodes CATSPGHSYEQYF.